This entry concerns a single T cell receptor beta chain. No antigen is known for it. CDR3 size: 15 residues. Trimming removed 5 bases from V and 4 bases from J; junction bases left unmatched: 9. A second roughly 6 to 11 cycle PCR used barcoded and J-beta primers. Researchers report that a template-switch adaptor with 12 random nucleotides tagged each cDNA molecule. A single record per CDR3 protein comes from TCRdb applying MiXCR to the 5' RACE reads. The sample lists roughly 500,000 distinct CDR3 sequences, approximately 25% seen once, with 7.5% to 9% in the top ten. The sample is drawn from a study of blood T cells in healthy people across ages. Study-level findings and limits: As age increased, TCR beta diversity per million T cells fell in a roughly linear fashion.

Peripheral blood from each donor was collected in a volume of about 9.9 milliliters. These same data were also listed under a study on T cells of mothers and their children. Turning to that study: Some 2.7 million TCR beta reads per child versus over 9 million per mother.

Source material: blood. This rearrangement joins TRBV12-3 or TRBV12-4 to TRBJ2-3; TRBD2 matches 7 bases. The clonotype was recovered from a boy aged 10-17 years in good health. In DNA, the CDR3 is TGTGCCAGCAGTCGGACTAGGGTTGTCGCAGATACGCAGTATTTT. Translation: CASSRTRVVADTQYF.